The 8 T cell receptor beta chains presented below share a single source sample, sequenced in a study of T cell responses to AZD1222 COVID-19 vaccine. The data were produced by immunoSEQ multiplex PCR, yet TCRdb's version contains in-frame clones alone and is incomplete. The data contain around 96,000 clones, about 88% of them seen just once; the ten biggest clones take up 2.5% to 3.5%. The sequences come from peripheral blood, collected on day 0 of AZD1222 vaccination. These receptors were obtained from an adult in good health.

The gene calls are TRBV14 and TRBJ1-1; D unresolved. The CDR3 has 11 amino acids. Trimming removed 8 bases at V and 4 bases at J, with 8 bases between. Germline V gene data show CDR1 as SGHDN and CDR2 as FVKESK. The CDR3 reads CASSLGTEAFF. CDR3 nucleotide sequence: TGTGCCAGCTCCCTAGGCACTGAAGCTTTCTTT.

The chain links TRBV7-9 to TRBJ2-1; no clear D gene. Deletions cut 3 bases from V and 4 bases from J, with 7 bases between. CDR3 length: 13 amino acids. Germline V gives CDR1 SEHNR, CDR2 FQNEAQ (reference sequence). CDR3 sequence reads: CASSLGNYNEQFF. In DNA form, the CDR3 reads TGTGCCAGCAGCTTGGGGAATTACAATGAGCAGTTCTTC.

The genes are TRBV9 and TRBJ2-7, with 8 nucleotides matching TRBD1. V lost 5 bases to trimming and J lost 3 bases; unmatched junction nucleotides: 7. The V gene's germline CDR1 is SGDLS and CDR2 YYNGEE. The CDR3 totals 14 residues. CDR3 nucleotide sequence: TGTGCCAGCAGTTACTCGGACAGGGTCTACGAGCAGTACTTC. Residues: CASSYSDRVYEQYF.

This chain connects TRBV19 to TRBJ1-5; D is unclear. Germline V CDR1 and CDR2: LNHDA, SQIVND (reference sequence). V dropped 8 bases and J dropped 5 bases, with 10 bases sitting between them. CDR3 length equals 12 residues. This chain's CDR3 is CASQGRDQPQHF. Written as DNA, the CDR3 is TGTGCCAGTCAAGGGCGGGATCAGCCCCAGCATTTT.

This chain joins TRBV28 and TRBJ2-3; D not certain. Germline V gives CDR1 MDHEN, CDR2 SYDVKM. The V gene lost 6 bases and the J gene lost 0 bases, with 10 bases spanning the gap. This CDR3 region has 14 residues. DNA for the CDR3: TGTGCCAGCAGACCGGGTACTAGCACAGATACGCAGTATTTT. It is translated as CASRPGTSTDTQYF.

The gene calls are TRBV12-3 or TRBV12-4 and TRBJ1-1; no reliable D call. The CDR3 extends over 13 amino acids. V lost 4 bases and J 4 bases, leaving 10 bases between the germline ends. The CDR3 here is CASSSLGSTEAFF. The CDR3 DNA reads TGTGCCAGCAGTTCGCTGGGGAGCACTGAAGCTTTCTTT.

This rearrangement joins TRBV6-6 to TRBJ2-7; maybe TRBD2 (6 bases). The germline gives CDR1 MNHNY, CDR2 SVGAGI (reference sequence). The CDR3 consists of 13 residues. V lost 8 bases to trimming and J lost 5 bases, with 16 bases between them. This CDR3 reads CASRPRGAHEQYF. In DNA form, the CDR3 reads TGTGCCAGCCGACCGCGCGGGGCCCACGAGCAGTACTTC.

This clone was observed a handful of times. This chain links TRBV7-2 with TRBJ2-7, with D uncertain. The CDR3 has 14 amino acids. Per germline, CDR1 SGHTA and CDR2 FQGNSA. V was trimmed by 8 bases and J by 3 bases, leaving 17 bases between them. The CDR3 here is CASGEGRSYYEQYF. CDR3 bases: TGTGCCAGCGGCGAAGGACGGAGCTACTACGAGCAGTACTTC.